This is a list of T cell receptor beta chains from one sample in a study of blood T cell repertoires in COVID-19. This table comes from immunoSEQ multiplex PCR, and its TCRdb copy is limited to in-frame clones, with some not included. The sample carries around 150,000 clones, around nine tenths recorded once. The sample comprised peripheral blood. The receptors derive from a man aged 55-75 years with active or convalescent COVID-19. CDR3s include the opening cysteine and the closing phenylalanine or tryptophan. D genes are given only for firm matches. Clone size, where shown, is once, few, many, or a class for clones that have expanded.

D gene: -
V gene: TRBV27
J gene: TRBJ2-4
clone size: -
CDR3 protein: CASTTPPGDTIQYF
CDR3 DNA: TGTGCCAGCACCACACCGCCAGGGGATACCATTCAGTACTTC

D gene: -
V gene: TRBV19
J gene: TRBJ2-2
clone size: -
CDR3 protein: CASSMKVGRSSNTGELFF
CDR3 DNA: TGTGCCAGTAGTATGAAGGTAGGCAGGTCCAGCAACACCGGGGAGCTGTTTTTT

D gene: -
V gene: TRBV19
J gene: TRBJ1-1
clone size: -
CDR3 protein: CASSIFSVAANTEAFF
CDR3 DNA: TGTGCCAGTAGTATATTCTCGGTGGCGGCGAACACTGAAGCTTTCTTT

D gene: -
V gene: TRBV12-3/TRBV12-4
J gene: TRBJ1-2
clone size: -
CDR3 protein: CALGEGLRGYTF
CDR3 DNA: TGTGCCTTAGGAGAGGGTTTACGGGGCTACACCTTC

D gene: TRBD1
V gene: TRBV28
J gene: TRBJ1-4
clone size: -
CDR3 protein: CASSFSGTVTEKLFF
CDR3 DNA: TGTGCCAGCAGTTTCTCCGGGACAGTGACAGAAAAACTGTTTTTT

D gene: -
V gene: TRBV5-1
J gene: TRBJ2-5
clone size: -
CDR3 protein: CASSLQASGTQYF
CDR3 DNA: TGCGCCAGCAGCTTACAGGCCTCCGGGACCCAGTACTTC

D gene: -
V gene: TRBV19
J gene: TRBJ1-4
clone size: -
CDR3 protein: CASSFSSGSLGEKLFF
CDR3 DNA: TGTGCCAGTAGTTTTTCGTCGGGGAGTCTAGGTGAAAAACTGTTTTTT

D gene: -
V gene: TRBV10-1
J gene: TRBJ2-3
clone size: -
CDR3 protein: CASSERQAPRTDTQYF
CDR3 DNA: TGCGCCAGCAGTGAAAGACAGGCCCCTCGCACAGATACGCAGTATTTT

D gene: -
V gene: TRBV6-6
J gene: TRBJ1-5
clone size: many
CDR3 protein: CASRPGVNQPQHF
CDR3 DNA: TGTGCCAGCAGGCCCGGGGTCAATCAGCCCCAGCATTTT

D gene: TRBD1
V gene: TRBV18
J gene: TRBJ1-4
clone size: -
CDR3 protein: CASSPGQVTATNEKLFF
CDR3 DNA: TGTGCCAGCTCACCGGGACAGGTTACGGCAACTAATGAAAAACTGTTTTTT

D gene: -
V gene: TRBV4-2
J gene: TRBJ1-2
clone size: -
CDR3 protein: CASSPQGLLNYGYTF
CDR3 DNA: TGTGCCAGCAGCCCGCAGGGACTCCTCAACTATGGCTACACCTTC

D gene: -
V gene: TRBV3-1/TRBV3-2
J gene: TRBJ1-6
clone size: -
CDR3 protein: CASSQVGGTLHF
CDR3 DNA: TGTGCCAGCAGCCAAGTCGGGGGAACTCTCCACTTT

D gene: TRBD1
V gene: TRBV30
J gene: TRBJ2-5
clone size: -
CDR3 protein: CAWRPGQSFRETQYF
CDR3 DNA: TGTGCCTGGAGACCGGGACAGAGCTTTCGAGAGACCCAGTACTTC

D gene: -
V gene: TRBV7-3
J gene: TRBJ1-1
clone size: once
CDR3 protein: CASSLNAAENTEAFF
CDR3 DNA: TGTGCCAGCAGCCTTAACGCGGCTGAGAACACTGAAGCTTTCTTT

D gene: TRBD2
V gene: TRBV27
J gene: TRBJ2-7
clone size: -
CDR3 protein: CASSFRLAGGHEQYF
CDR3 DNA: TGTGCCAGCAGTTTCCGACTAGCGGGAGGCCACGAGCAGTACTTC

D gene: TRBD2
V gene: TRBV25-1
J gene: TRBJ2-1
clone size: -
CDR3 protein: CASREAGGREGEQFF
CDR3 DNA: TGTGCCAGCAGGGAAGCGGGGGGCCGCGAGGGTGAGCAGTTCTTC

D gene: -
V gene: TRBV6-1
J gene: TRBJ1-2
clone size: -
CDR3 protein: CASSDTTNYGYTF
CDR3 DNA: TGTGCCAGCAGTGACACAACTAACTATGGCTACACCTTC